Shown below are 3 T cell receptor beta chains from a single sample sequenced in a study of OX40 agonist ivuxolimab in advanced cancers. Data came from immunoSEQ multiplex PCR; TCRdb stores just in-frame clones and leaves some out. This sample has 90,000 or so clones, with around 90% found just once. The starting material was CD4+ or CD8+ T cells sorted from blood, obtained in a trial of the OX40 agonist ivuxolimab. These receptor sequences come from an adult with an advanced solid tumor such as melanoma, head and neck, liver or kidney cancer.

The chain joins TRBV6-1 to TRBJ2-7; D is ambiguous. Trimming pared 4 bases from V and 7 bases from J, leaving 8 bases between. CDR3 length: 11 amino acids. Germline lookup yields CDR1 MNHNS and CDR2 SASEGT. The CDR3 protein is CASSVTWEQYF. The CDR3, as DNA: TGTGCCAGCAGTGTAACATGGGAGCAGTACTTC.

This sequence joins TRBV9 and TRBJ2-7; 7 nucleotides line up with TRBD2. V dropped 0 bases and J dropped 7; count of bases not matched to a gene: 4. Germline lookup yields CDR1 SGDLS and CDR2 YYNGEE. The CDR3 is 13 amino acids. CDR3 DNA sequence: TGTGCCAGCAGCGTAGCCTCGGGGGGTGAGCAGTACTTC. Its translation is CASSVASGGEQYF.

V is TRBV2 and J is TRBJ2-7; D is unresolved. The CDR3 extends over 14 amino acids. Trimming took 5 bases from V and 0 from J, leaving 11 bases between them. Germline CDR1 SNHLY, CDR2 FYNNEI. The CDR3 DNA follows: TGTGCCAGCAGTCAAGACACTGGCTCCTACGAGCAGTACTTC. Its translation is CASSQDTGSYEQYF.